This T cell receptor beta chain was documented in a study of siplizumab effects on memory and regulatory T cells. Cells from the mixed lymphocyte reaction underwent coculture for over 5 days at 37 degrees C. The table came from immunoSEQ multiplex PCR; TCRdb's copy has only in-frame clones and leaves some out. The table has 9,500 to 13,000 clones, around 40% seen once. Study-wide results and limits: No naive or memory phenotype could be assigned to roughly 80-95% of proliferating clones. Siplizumab significantly lowered the alloreactive sequences that could be traced to unstimulated CD4+ memory cells.

The CDR3 sequence is 11 residues long. Germline loops: CDR1 MNHEY, CDR2 SVGAGI. In the case of this clone: Its antigen is as yet unknown. The junction and the germline gene differ at one end; a read error may be behind it.

Material for sequencing was CFSE-low (dividing) CD8+ T cells sorted from an allogeneic mixed lymphocyte reaction. The gene calls are TRBV6-5 and TRBJ1-1; D is uncertain. This clonotype was sampled from a human donor in good health; the cells came from an allogeneic mixed lymphocyte reaction. The CDR3 spells CASRGPLEASF. The DNA for the CDR3 is TGTGCCAGCAGAGGGCCTCTTGAAGCTTCCTTT.